Reported below is one TCR beta chain. CDR1 and CDR2 (germline): SGHNT, YENEEA. The CDR3 length is 15 residues. J lost 5 bases, V lost 2 bases, and 7 bases had no gene match. TCRdb keeps only in-frame clones here, not all; method: immunoSEQ multiplex PCR. The top ten hold more than 1.4% of the sample, which has 190,000 or so clones, 90% to 95% seen once. This specimen belongs to a study of control samples from healthy donors and cancer patients. The sequenced sample was blood. This receptor was obtained from a man aged 18 to 35 in good health. J is TRBJ2-5 and V is TRBV11-3; TRBD2 matches at 8 bases. In nucleotides, the CDR3 is TGTGCCAGCAGCTTACGGACGGGGGGGACGGAGACCCAGTACTTC. Residues: CASSLRTGGTETQYF.